Detailed here is one T cell receptor beta chain. Its target is unknown. The sample comes from a study of shared clonotypes between healthy human individuals. Across the study: Three CD4 naive, three CD4 memory, two CD8 naive and one CD8 memory plate were used per donor. Study-wide findings and caveats: A reduction in generation probabilities was seen for non-shared clonotypes relative to those shared by all four donors. With a handful of donors compared, 4% to 5% of naive CD4 clonotypes were shared.

The CDR3 has 14 amino acids. CDR1 is MGHRA and CDR2 is YSYEKL in the germline V gene. V lost 0 bases and J lost 6, with 9 bases in between. Sequenced by immunoSEQ multiplex PCR; TCRdb stores in-frame clones only, minus some. The sample yields 1.6 million or so clones, around 95% seen once. The sequenced sample consisted of naive CD4+ T cells sorted from blood. The subset is: CD45RA+ positively selected. This receptor was identified in a man aged 25 to 40 in good health. The chain couples TRBV4-1 to TRBJ2-1; D not resolved. CDR3 DNA: TGCGCCAGCAGCCAAGATATATCCCGCAATGAGCAGTTCTTC. Residues: CASSQDISRNEQFF.